The 6 T cell receptor beta chains below were found in one sample sequenced in a study of T cell responses to AZD1222 COVID-19 vaccine. Measured with immunoSEQ multiplex PCR; TCRdb has only the in-frame clones, and not every one. Of roughly 150,000 clones listed, around 93% were seen once; the top ten hold 2.3%. The specimen comprised peripheral blood, sampled on day 0 of AZD1222 vaccination. The receptors here all came from an adult in good health.

The gene calls are TRBV10-1 and TRBJ2-3; D is perhaps TRBD2 (5 bases). Germline loops: CDR1 WNHNN, CDR2 SYGVQD (reference sequence). The germline V and J ends were trimmed by 0 bases and 3 bases, with 16 bases remaining between them. The CDR3 has 17 residues. The CDR3 DNA follows: TGCGCCAGCAGTGAGTCGGCCGGGGTGGGCTCGACAGATACGCAGTATTTT. Its protein is CASSESAGVGSTDTQYF.

The V call is TRBV6-5, the J call TRBJ1-1; D is uncertain. CDR3 length: 14 residues. Between the trimmed V and J ends, which lost 8 bases and 5 bases, there was a span of 18 bases. From germline, CDR1 is MNHEY and CDR2 SVGAGI. The CDR3 reads CASESVGRTTEAFF. Written as DNA, the CDR3 is TGTGCCAGCGAGTCGGTCGGACGAACGACTGAAGCTTTCTTT.

The chain has TRBV23-1 and TRBJ1-2, with D possibly matching TRBD1 (6 bases). TRBV23-1 is flagged as an ORF with uncertain function. Trimming removed 6 bases from V and 4 bases from J, with 24 bases in between. This CDR3 is 17 amino acids long. Here the CDR3 DNA reads TGCGCCAGCAGCACTAGGACGGGGGGGCGATCTCCCTATGGCTACACCTTC. Translated: CASSTRTGGRSPYGYTF.

This clone has a single count. V gene TRBV27 combines with J gene TRBJ1-1, with 8 bases fitting TRBD1. V lost 6 bases and J lost 3; bases outside the gene matches: 9. Germline V gene lookup returns CDR1 MNHEY and CDR2 SMNVEV (reference sequence). The CDR3 runs 15 residues. The chain's CDR3 is CASRKHTGGDTEAFF. For the CDR3, the DNA is TGTGCCAGCAGAAAACATACAGGGGGTGACACTGAAGCTTTCTTT.

J is TRBJ1-5 and V is TRBV5-8; tentatively, D is TRBD1 (5 bases). The V gene lost 3 bases and the J gene lost 1 base, with 14 bases spanning the gap. Germline lookup yields CDR1 SGHTS and CDR2 YDEGEE. CDR3 length: 16 residues. The CDR3 region is CASSWVRGSSNQPQHF. The CDR3 nucleotides read TGTGCCAGCAGCTGGGTTCGGGGGAGCAGCAATCAGCCCCAGCATTTT.

The CDR3 here is CASSMSQTGRQETQYF. The CDR3 DNA follows: TGCGCCAGCAGCATGTCCCAAACAGGGAGGCAAGAGACCCAGTACTTC. V is TRBV4-1 and J is TRBJ2-5; either TRBD1 or TRBD2 may supply D (6 bases each). Germline V gives CDR1 MGHRA, CDR2 YSYEKL. CDR3 length: 16 amino acids. V shed 5 bases and J shed 2 bases, with 18 bases lying between them.